These 24 T cell receptor beta chains came from one sample sequenced in a study of CXCR3-negative and CXCR3-positive naive CD8 T cells. Libraries were UMI-labeled 5' RACE TRB cDNA. TCRdb re-called the 5' RACE reads; every CDR3 protein appears as one record, without DNA. Its clone listing holds some 40,000 distinct CDR3 sequences. Sequencing input: memory CD8+ T cells from blood. The receptors were gathered from a human donor in good health. Some clones in this sample may be carry-over from other donors' samples.

J is TRBJ1-2 and V is TRBV15. CDR1 and CDR2 (germline): LNHNV, YYDKDF (reference sequence). The CDR3 runs to 14 residues. This CDR3 is CATSRGVVNYGYTF.

The V and J genes are TRBV7-3 and TRBJ2-2; TCRdb's assignment of TRBD1 cannot be checked, as there is no DNA. Germline V lookup: CDR1 SGHTA, CDR2 FQGTGA. This CDR3 region has 14 residues. The CDR3 sequence: CASSLDTSTGELFF.

The genes are TRBV24-1 and TRBJ2-7; the D call from TCRdb, TRBD1, cannot be confirmed without DNA. Germline loops: CDR1 KGHDR, CDR2 SFDVKD. This CDR3 contains 14 residues. The CDR3 loop reads CATSESGPSYEQYF.

The genes are TRBV7-6 and TRBJ2-1; no DNA is available, so the TRBD1 call from TCRdb remains unchecked. CDR1 SGHVS and CDR2 FNYEAQ come from the germline V gene. The CDR3 totals 16 residues. The CDR3: CASSSPRGGRNNEQFF.

The chain links TRBV28 to TRBJ2-6. The germline CDR1 and CDR2 sequences are MDHEN and SYDVKM. The CDR3 length is 12 residues. CDR3 protein: CASNSGANVLTF.

The chain joins TRBV14 to TRBJ2-4; there is no DNA to check the TCRdb D call of TRBD1. Germline CDR1 is SGHDN and CDR2 is FVKESK. The CDR3 has 14 residues. The CDR3: CASSHPDRKNIQYF.

V is TRBV7-8 and J is TRBJ2-3. Looked up from germline, CDR1 is SGHVS and CDR2 is FQNEAQ. This CDR3 has 14 residues. The CDR3 sequence is CASSRSGGTDTQYF. Based on the CDR3 plus reference TRBV7-8 and TRBJ2-3, the full variable domain is GAGVSQSPRYKVAKRGQDVALRCDPISGHVSLFWYQQALGQGPEFLTYFQNEAQLDKSGLPSDRFFAERPEGSVSTLKIQRTQQEDSAVYLCASSRSGGTDTQYFGPGTRLTVL.

This chain links TRBV29-1 with TRBJ2-1; as DNA is missing, the TRBD2 call by TCRdb cannot be tested. CDR3 length equals 18 residues. Per the germline V gene, CDR1 is SQVTM and CDR2 is ANQGSEA. Here the CDR3 reads CSMRLAGSRERGHNEQFF.

The V call is TRBV5-1, the J call TRBJ2-1. There are 13 residues in the CDR3. Germline V gene sequence: CDR1 SGHRS, CDR2 YFSETQ. CDR3 loop: CASTQSSYNEQFF.

The chain has TRBV30 and TRBJ2-7; TCRdb outputs TRBD1, but without DNA this stays unchecked. This CDR3 contains 12 residues. Looked up from germline, CDR1 is GTSNPN and CDR2 is SVGIG (reference sequence). The CDR3 reads CPIKGGAYEQYF.

V and J are TRBV10-3 and TRBJ2-1; TCRdb's D gene call, TRBD2, goes unchecked for lack of DNA. The CDR3 loop spans 16 amino acids. Germline CDR1 is ENHRY and CDR2 is SYGVKD. The CDR3 region is CAISEVLAGANNEQFF.

This chain links TRBV4-3 with TRBJ2-6. The length of the CDR3 is 19 residues. CDR1 LGHNA and CDR2 YSLEER come from the germline V gene. CDR3 sequence reads: CASSQERWLWASGANVLTF.

The chain recombines TRBV4-1 with TRBJ1-2. This CDR3 spans 14 amino acids. The germline V gene has CDR1 MGHRA and CDR2 YSYEKL. The CDR3 loop is CASSQDPEDYGYTF.

The gene calls are TRBV29-1 and TRBJ2-7; without DNA, the TCRdb call of TRBD1 cannot be checked. The germline V gene encodes CDR1 SQVTM and CDR2 ANQGSEA. This CDR3 comprises 12 residues. This CDR3 reads CSVRDRDYEQYF.

The rearrangement uses TRBV7-2 and TRBJ2-1; TCRdb lists TRBD1, though no DNA is available to test this call. The CDR3 spans 16 residues. Germline V gene data show CDR1 as SGHTA and CDR2 as FQGNSA. The CDR3 loop is CASSRRRAGVNNEQFF. Together with reference TRBV7-2 and TRBJ2-1, the CDR3 gives the full variable domain: GAGVSQSPSNKVTEKGKDVELRCDPISGHTALYWYRQSLGQGLEFLIYFQGNSAPDKSGLPSDRFSAERTGGSVSTLTIQRTQQEDSAVYLCASSRRRAGVNNEQFFGPGTRLTVL.

The rearrangement links TRBV29-1 to TRBJ1-3. The germline V gene encodes CDR1 SQVTM and CDR2 ANQGSEA. This CDR3 has 11 residues. CDR3: CSVEQGNTIYF.

This chain links TRBV6-5 with TRBJ2-1. This CDR3 contains 15 residues. The germline CDR1 and CDR2 sequences are MNHEY and SVGAGI. This chain's CDR3 is CASSYSIGNYNEQFF.

The V call is TRBV7-2, the J call TRBJ2-3; TCRdb returns TRBD2, unconfirmable since there is no DNA. CDR1 SGHTA and CDR2 FQGNSA come from the germline V gene. The CDR3 is made up of 15 amino acids. CDR3 region: CASSAGGSRADTQYF.

V is TRBV7-8 and J is TRBJ2-7. Germline V lookup: CDR1 SGHVS, CDR2 FQNEAQ. The CDR3 runs 15 residues. This chain's CDR3 is CASSSFGLSSYEQYF.

This rearrangement joins TRBV14 to TRBJ1-4; TCRdb designates TRBD1, a call that cannot be tested without DNA. Germline V CDR1 and CDR2: SGHDN, FVKESK. The CDR3 spans 15 residues. The CDR3 spells CASSQWPGDNEKLFF.

The chain recombines TRBV7-3 with TRBJ2-2; TCRdb's D call of TRBD2 is untestable without DNA. The CDR3 contains 16 residues. Germline CDR1 is SGHTA and CDR2 is FQGTGA. This chain's CDR3 is CASSFLAGGFTGELFF.

Here the CDR3 reads CASRSTGVDNEQFF. This sequence joins TRBV12-3 or TRBV12-4 and TRBJ2-1; TCRdb proposes TRBD1, but this gene call is untestable without DNA. This CDR3 is 14 amino acids long.

Considering frequency, this clonotype is medium-sized. V usage is TRBV11-3 and J usage is TRBJ2-7; the TRBD1 assignment by TCRdb is unverifiable without DNA. CDR1 is SGHNT, CDR2 YENEEA, per germline. This CDR3 is built from 15 residues. The CDR3 here is CASSLTGTPWNEQYF.

This chain uses TRBV12-3 or TRBV12-4 with TRBJ2-5; the TRBD1 assignment by TCRdb is unverifiable without DNA. The CDR3 totals 14 residues. CDR3 sequence: CASSFRTAQETQYF.